This TCR beta chain was retrieved from a study of CD4 T cells in relation to SARS-CoV-2 and coronaviruses. As for the study in general: Convalescent donors were aged about 21 to 75, with median approximately 42 years. Crossreactive spike epitopes shared across donors were mapped to their HLA restriction.

CDR1 SGDLS and CDR2 YYNGEE come from the germline V gene. V lost 2 bases, J lost 3 bases, and 3 bases lay in between. CDR3 length: 13 amino acids. This clone was observed once. Libraries were prepared by immunoSEQ multiplex PCR; TCRdb keeps only in-frame clonotypes and omits some of them. The sample shows approximately 50,000 clones, 92% of them seen only once. This TCR derives from an adult with COVID-19. This chain connects TRBV9 to TRBJ2-6; no definite D call. Sequences were obtained from naive CD4+ T cells from PBMCs. Subset: naive CD4+ T cells isolated by negative enrichment. As DNA, the CDR3 is TGTGCCAGCAGCGTGTATGGGGCCAACGTCCTGACTTTC. Translation: CASSVYGANVLTF.